The rows below give T cell receptor beta chains drawn from one sample of a study of T-cell reconstitution after alpha-beta-depleted transplantation in children. TCRdb re-analysed the PCR reads in MiXCR, keeping a single row per CDR3 protein. The sample has 300,000 to 400,000 distinct CDR3 sequences, around 15% seen once. This specimen consisted of PBMCs, mostly from graft donor cells, obtained 360 days after TCRalphabeta/CD19-depleted stem cell transplant. Receptors originate from a male patient aged 2-15 years who had a stem cell transplant for acute lymphoblastic leukemia, so the T cells may come from the graft donor. The CDR3 runs from the conserved cysteine through the conserved F or W. The D gene is left open where the match is weak. Clone sizes are given selectively: once, few, many, or a class where the clone is expanded.

v_gene,d_gene,j_gene,abundance,CDR3nt,CDR3aa
TRBV7-9,TRBD2,TRBJ2-1,NA,TGTGCCAGCAGCTTCTCGCGGGGGTATGGCCACAATGAGCAGTTCTTC,CASSFSRGYGHNEQFF
TRBV10-3,NA,TRBJ1-5,few,TGTGCCACATCGACTCACCCCAGGGGTGGCAATCAGCCCCAGCATTTT,CATSTHPRGGNQPQHF
TRBV6-5,TRBD1,TRBJ1-3,NA,TGTGCCAGCAGTTACTCCGGGACAGGCTCTGGAAACACCATATATTTT,CASSYSGTGSGNTIYF
TRBV24-1,NA,TRBJ2-4,NA,TGTGCCACCTGCCCTACCATTAGTGCGTCGGACATTCAGTACTTC,CATCPTISASDIQYF
TRBV10-3,NA,TRBJ1-5,NA,TGTGCCATCTCTGGATGGGGGGATCAGCCCCAGCATTTT,CAISGWGDQPQHF
TRBV11-2,NA,TRBJ2-4,NA,TGTGCCAGCAGCCGGGTCGCCAAAAACATTCAGTACTTC,CASSRVAKNIQYF
TRBV4-2,NA,TRBJ2-5,few,TGTGCCAGCAGCCAAGAAAGCAGCCAGGAGACCCAGTACTTC,CASSQESSQETQYF
TRBV29-1,NA,TRBJ2-3,NA,TGCAGCGTTGAAGGCCGCTTAGCAGATACGCAGTATTTT,CSVEGRLADTQYF
TRBV29-1,TRBD1,TRBJ1-5,many,TGCAGCGTTATTCTCGGGACAGGTAATCAGCCCCAGCATTTT,CSVILGTGNQPQHF
TRBV19,NA,TRBJ1-1,NA,TGTGCCAGTAGTATCGCAAAGGGGACTGAAGCTTTCTTT,CASSIAKGTEAFF
TRBV5-6,TRBD2,TRBJ2-1,NA,TGTGCCAGCAGCCCGGCCCTAGCGGGCCTCGAGCTGGATGAGCAGTTCTTC,CASSPALAGLELDEQFF
TRBV6-1,NA,TRBJ1-6,NA,TGTGCCAGCAGTGAAGTAGGGCAGAGCAAATCACCCCTCCACTTT,CASSEVGQSKSPLHF
TRBV4-2,NA,TRBJ2-7,NA,TGTGCCAGCAGCCAAGCTGCAGGTTCCTACGAGCAGTACTTC,CASSQAAGSYEQYF
TRBV6-2/TRBV6-3,NA,TRBJ2-1,NA,TGTGCCAGCACGAACCCTCGGGACCCTCAGTTCTTC,CASTNPRDPQFF
TRBV4-3,TRBD2,TRBJ2-2,many,TGCGCCAGCAGCCAATCTCGGACTAGCGCCGATCCCGGGGAGCTGTTTTTT,CASSQSRTSADPGELFF
TRBV7-2,TRBD2,TRBJ2-3,NA,TGTGCCAGCAGCTCAAGAATGGGGACTAGCTACCCAGATACGCAGTATTTT,CASSSRMGTSYPDTQYF
TRBV12-3/TRBV12-4,NA,TRBJ2-5,NA,TGTGCCAGCAGCCGCCAGGGACTGCCACAAGAGACCCAGTACTTC,CASSRQGLPQETQYF
TRBV11-2,TRBD2,TRBJ2-3,NA,TGTGCCAGCAGCACCGGGACCGCGGGGGCGCAGTATTTT,CASSTGTAGAQYF
TRBV10-3,TRBD2,TRBJ2-5,NA,TGTGCCATTCCAGCGGGAGTTCTCCAAGAGACCCAGTACTTC,CAIPAGVLQETQYF